The rows below give T cell receptor beta chains drawn from one sample of a study of blood T cell repertoires in COVID-19. Produced via immunoSEQ multiplex PCR; TCRdb's table is partial and in-frame only. The sample records approximately 220,000 clones, around 84% being singletons. Input material: peripheral blood. The source is a man aged 50 to 59 who had recovered from COVID-19. CDR3s include the opening cysteine and the closing phenylalanine or tryptophan. D genes are given only for firm matches. Not every row has a clone size; where given, it reads once, few, many or a size class.

>TRBD2|few|TRBJ2-1|TRBV7-9
CASSLGGTIYEQFF
TGTGCCAGCAGCTTAGGCGGGACTATATATGAGCAGTTCTTC
>NA|few|TRBJ2-5|TRBV28
CASSLSQGRLETQYF
TGTGCCAGCAGTTTATCACAGGGGAGGTTAGAGACCCAGTACTTC
>NA|NA|TRBJ1-6|TRBV30
CAWREGQKNSPLHF
TGTGCCTGGAGAGAAGGACAAAAAAATTCACCCCTCCACTTT
>TRBD1|NA|TRBJ1-2|TRBV7-6
CASSREGASYGYTF
TGTGCCAGCAGCCGAGAGGGGGCAAGCTATGGCTACACCTTC
>TRBD1|NA|TRBJ2-1|TRBV24-1
CATSDTGVSSYNEQFF
TGTGCCACCAGTGATACAGGGGTGAGCTCCTACAATGAGCAGTTCTTC
>TRBD1|NA|TRBJ1-4|TRBV27
CASLDRGLEKLFF
TGTGCCAGCCTGGACAGGGGGCTTGAAAAACTGTTTTTT
>TRBD2|few|TRBJ2-3|TRBV11-3
CASSLGGRAGTDTQYF
TGTGCCAGCAGCTTAGGCGGGAGGGCCGGCACAGATACGCAGTATTTT
>TRBD2|once|TRBJ2-3|TRBV30
CAGAWGLAGTQYF
TGTGCCGGGGCATGGGGACTAGCGGGAACGCAGTATTTT
>TRBD2|NA|TRBJ2-3|TRBV27
CASSFGAGEFNTQYF
TGTGCCAGCAGTTTTGGCGCGGGAGAGTTTAATACGCAGTATTTT
>NA|NA|TRBJ2-1|TRBV29-1
CSGGTTNNEQFF
TGCAGCGGCGGGACGACCAACAATGAGCAGTTCTTC
>TRBD2|NA|TRBJ2-7|TRBV13
CASSALGGTSVYYEQYF
TGTGCCAGCAGCGCGCTCGGCGGGACTAGCGTATACTACGAGCAGTACTTC
>TRBD1|NA|TRBJ2-7|TRBV19
CASKRDSLSWEQYF
TGTGCCAGTAAGAGGGACAGCCTTTCTTGGGAGCAGTACTTC
>NA|NA|TRBJ2-1|TRBV18
CASSKDSYNEQFF
TGTGCCAGCTCAAAAGACAGTTACAATGAGCAGTTCTTC